The T cell receptor (beta chain) under discussion was sequenced for a study of cytomegalovirus exposure and HLA in healthy donors. The table came from immunoSEQ multiplex PCR; TCRdb's copy has only in-frame clones and leaves some out. The table lists 95,000 to 150,000 clones, approximately 87% of them singletons. The germline CDR1 and CDR2 sequences are SGHTA and FQGNSA. Between the trimmed V and J ends, which lost 0 bases and 7 bases, there was a span of 12 bases. CDR3 length equals 15 residues. This TCR was sampled from a woman in her twenties or thirties in good health and CMV-seronegative. Sample: PBMCs. This sequence joins TRBV7-2 and TRBJ1-4; weak D call: TRBD1 (6 bases). CDR3 protein: CASSLALQGPEKLFF. The CDR3 DNA reads as TGTGCCAGCAGCTTAGCGCTACAGGGTCCTGAAAAACTGTTTTTT. Full variable domain (rest looked up from reference TRBV7-2 and TRBJ1-4): GAGVSQSPSNKVTEKGKDVELRCDPISGHTALYWYRQSLGQGLEFLIYFQGNSAPDKSGLPSDRFSAERTGGSVSTLTIQRTQQEDSAVYLCASSLALQGPEKLFFGSGTQLSVL.